This T cell receptor (beta chain) was identified during a study of blood T cells in healthy people across ages. This clonotype was seen a few times. Alongside a J-beta primer mix, a sample-barcoded 5' primer served in a second PCR lasting about 7 to 11 cycles. TCRdb reanalysed the 5' RACE reads using MiXCR and keeps one entry per CDR3 protein. The table has over a million distinct CDR3 sequences, less than 25% seen once. From germline, CDR1 is SGHTA and CDR2 FQGNSA. CDR3 size: 14 residues. V lost 2 bases and J lost 2, with 9 bases in between. This same sample was also part of a study on T cells of mothers and their children.

The chain recombines TRBV7-2 with TRBJ1-2; the D is unclear. This TCR derives from a girl aged 2 to 9 in good health. Sequences were obtained from blood. In DNA form, the CDR3 reads TGTGCCAGCAGCTTAACAGATCAAAACTATGGCTACACCTTC. Protein: CASSLTDQNYGYTF.